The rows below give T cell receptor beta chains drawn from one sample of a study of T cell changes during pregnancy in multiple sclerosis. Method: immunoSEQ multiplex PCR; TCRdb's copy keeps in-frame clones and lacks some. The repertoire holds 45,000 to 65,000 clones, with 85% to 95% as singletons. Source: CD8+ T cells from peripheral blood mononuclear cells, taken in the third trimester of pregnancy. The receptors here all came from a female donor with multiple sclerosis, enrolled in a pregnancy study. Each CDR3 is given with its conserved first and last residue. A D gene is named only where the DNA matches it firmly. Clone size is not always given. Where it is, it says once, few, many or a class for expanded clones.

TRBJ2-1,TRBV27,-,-,CASNSRRLSYNEQFF,TGTGCCAGCAACTCTCGGAGACTATCCTACAATGAGCAGTTCTTC
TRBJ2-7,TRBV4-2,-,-,CASSQVGGLEGDEQYF,TGTGCCAGCAGCCAAGTCGGTGGGCTAGAGGGCGACGAGCAGTACTTC
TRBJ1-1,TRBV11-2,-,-,CASTRGTGQNTEAFF,TGTGCCAGCACCCGAGGAACAGGACAGAACACTGAAGCTTTCTTT
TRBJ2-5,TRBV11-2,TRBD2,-,CASSLGASGSVKTQYF,TGTGCCAGCAGCTTAGGCGCTAGCGGGAGTGTAAAGACCCAGTACTTC
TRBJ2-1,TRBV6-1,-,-,CASSSGFF,TGTGCCAGCAGTTCGGGGTTCTTC
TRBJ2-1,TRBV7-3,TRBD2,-,CASSLTPGLAGGFF,TGTGCCAGCAGCTTAACCCCCGGACTAGCGGGAGGGTTCTTC
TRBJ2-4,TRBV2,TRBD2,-,CASSGGTSDWGLAKNIQYF,TGTGCCAGCAGTGGAGGGACTAGCGATTGGGGGCTAGCCAAAAACATTCAGTACTTC
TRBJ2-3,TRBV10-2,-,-,CASKKRATDTQYF,TGCGCCAGCAAAAAGCGTGCCACAGATACGCAGTATTTT
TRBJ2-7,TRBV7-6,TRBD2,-,CASSLEASGSPEQYF,TGTGCCAGCAGCTTAGAGGCTAGCGGGAGTCCCGAGCAGTACTTC
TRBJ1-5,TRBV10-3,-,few,CAISEPGEGQPQHF,TGTGCCATCAGTGAACCAGGGGAGGGTCAGCCCCAGCATTTT
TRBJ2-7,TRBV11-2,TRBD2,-,CASSSRGGLWTSATYEQYF,TGTGCCAGCAGCTCTCGGGGGGGTTTGTGGACTAGCGCGACCTACGAGCAGTACTTC
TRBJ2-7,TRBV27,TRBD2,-,CASSLQGLAGYEQYF,TGTGCCAGCAGTTTACAGGGACTAGCGGGCTACGAGCAGTACTTC
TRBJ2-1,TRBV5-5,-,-,CASSLFICCSEQFF,TGTGCCAGCAGCTTGTTCATTTGCTGCAGTGAGCAGTTCTTC
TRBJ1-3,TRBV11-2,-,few,CASSSGQTLPSGNTIYF,TGTGCCAGCAGCTCTGGACAGACACTTCCATCTGGAAACACCATATATTTT
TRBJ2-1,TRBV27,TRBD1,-,CASSSRTGTSNEQFF,TGTGCCAGCAGTTCACGGACAGGCACTAGCAATGAGCAGTTCTTC
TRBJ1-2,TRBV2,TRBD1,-,CASSEYSTGTGDGGYTF,TGTGCCAGCAGTGAATACTCCACCGGGACAGGGGACGGGGGCTACACCTTC
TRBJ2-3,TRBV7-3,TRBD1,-,CASSQGTGFGTDTQYF,TGTGCCAGCAGCCAAGGGACAGGCTTTGGCACAGATACGCAGTATTTT
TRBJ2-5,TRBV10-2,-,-,CASREVGGGMETQYF,TGCGCCAGCAGGGAGGTAGGGGGGGGTATGGAGACCCAGTACTTC
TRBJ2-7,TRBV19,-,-,CASSMRQPNPYEQYF,TGTGCCAGTAGTATGCGGCAGCCAAATCCCTACGAGCAGTACTTC
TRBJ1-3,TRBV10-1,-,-,CASSESPGSGNTIYF,TGCGCCAGCAGTGAGTCGCCGGGTTCTGGAAACACCATATATTTT
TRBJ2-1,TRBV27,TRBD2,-,CASSFLGLARWSGEQFF,TGTGCCAGCAGTTTTTTGGGACTAGCGCGATGGTCCGGTGAGCAGTTCTTC
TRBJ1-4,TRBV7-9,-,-,CASSLPREKLFF,TGTGCCAGCAGCCTTCCCCGGGAAAAACTGTTTTTT
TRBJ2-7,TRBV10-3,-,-,CAISGPGAYEQYF,TGTGCCATCAGTGGGCCGGGAGCCTACGAGCAGTACTTC
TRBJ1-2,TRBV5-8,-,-,CASSFFDTVANYGYTF,TGTGCCAGCAGCTTCTTCGATACAGTGGCTAACTATGGCTACACCTTC
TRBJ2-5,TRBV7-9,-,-,CASTFPSDRGETQYF,TGTGCCAGCACCTTCCCTAGCGATAGAGGAGAGACCCAGTACTTC
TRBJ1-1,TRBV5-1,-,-,CASSLAGGVTEAFF,TGCGCCAGCAGCTTGGCGGGAGGGGTGACTGAAGCTTTCTTT
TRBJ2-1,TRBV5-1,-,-,CASSYTTGYEQFF,TGCGCCAGCAGCTATACTACAGGGTATGAGCAGTTCTTC
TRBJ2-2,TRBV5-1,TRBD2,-,CASRPSGSPGELFF,TGCGCCAGCCGCCCTAGCGGGAGCCCCGGGGAGCTGTTTTTT
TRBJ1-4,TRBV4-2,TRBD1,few,CASSQDLGQGFEKLFF,TGTGCCAGCAGCCAAGATCTGGGACAGGGGTTTGAAAAACTGTTTTTT